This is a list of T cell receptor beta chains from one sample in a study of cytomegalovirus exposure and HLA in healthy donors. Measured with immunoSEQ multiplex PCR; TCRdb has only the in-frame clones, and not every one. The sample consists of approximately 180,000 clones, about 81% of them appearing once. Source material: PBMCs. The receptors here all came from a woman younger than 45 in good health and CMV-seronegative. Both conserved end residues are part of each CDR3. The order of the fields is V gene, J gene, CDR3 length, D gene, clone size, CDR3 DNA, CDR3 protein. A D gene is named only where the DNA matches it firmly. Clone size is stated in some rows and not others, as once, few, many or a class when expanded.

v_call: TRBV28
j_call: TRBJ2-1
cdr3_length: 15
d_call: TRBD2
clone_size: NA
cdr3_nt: TGTGCCAGCAGTTTAGGGGGACTAGGGAGCGGTGAGCAGTTCTTC
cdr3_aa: CASSLGGLGSGEQFF

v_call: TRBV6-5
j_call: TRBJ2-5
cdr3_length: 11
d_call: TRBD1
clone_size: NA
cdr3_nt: TGTGCCAGCAGTGGACAGGGGAAGCAGTACTTC
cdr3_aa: CASSGQGKQYF

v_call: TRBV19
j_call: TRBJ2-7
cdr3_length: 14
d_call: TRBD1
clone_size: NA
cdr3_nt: TGTGCCAGTAATGACCGGGGACAGGGTCACGAGCAGTACTTC
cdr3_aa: CASNDRGQGHEQYF

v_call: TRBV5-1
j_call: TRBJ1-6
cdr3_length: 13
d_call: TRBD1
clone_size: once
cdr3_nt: TGCGCCAGCAGCGAAGGACAGGGGCGAACCCTCCACTTT
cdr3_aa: CASSEGQGRTLHF

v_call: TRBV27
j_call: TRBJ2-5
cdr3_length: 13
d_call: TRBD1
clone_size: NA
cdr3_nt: TGTGCCAGCAGTTTAGACAGGGTAAAGACCCAGTACTTC
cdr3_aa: CASSLDRVKTQYF

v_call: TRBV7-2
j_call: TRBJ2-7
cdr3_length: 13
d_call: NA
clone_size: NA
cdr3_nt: TGTGCCAGCAGCTTTGGAGGGTCCTACGAGCAGTACTTC
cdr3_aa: CASSFGGSYEQYF

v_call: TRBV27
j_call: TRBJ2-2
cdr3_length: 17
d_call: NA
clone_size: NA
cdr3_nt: TGTGCCAGCAGTTCCGCGCCGGGACAACGAGACTCTGGGGAGCTGTTTTTT
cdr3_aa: CASSSAPGQRDSGELFF

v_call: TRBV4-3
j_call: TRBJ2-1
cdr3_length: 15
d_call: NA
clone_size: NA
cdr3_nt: TGCGCCAGCAGCCAAGGACGGAGCTCCTACAATGAGCAGTTCTTC
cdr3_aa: CASSQGRSSYNEQFF

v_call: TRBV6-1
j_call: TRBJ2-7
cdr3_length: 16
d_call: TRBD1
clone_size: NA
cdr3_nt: TGTGCCAGCAGTGAATTTGAAGGGGGCGCAAACTACGAGCAGTACTTC
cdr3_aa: CASSEFEGGANYEQYF

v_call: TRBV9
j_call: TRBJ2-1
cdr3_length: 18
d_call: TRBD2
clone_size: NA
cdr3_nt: TGTGCCAGCAGCCCCACCGGGACTAGCGGAGGGGGCTACAATGAGCAGTTCTTC
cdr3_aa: CASSPTGTSGGGYNEQFF

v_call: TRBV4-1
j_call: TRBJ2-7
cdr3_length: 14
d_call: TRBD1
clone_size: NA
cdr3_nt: TGCGCCAGCAGCCAAGGACAGGGGATCTACGAGCAGTACTTC
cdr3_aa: CASSQGQGIYEQYF

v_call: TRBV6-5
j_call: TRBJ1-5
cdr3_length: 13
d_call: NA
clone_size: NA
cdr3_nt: TGTGCCAGCCGGGGATCGAGCAATCAGCCCCAGCATTTT
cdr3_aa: CASRGSSNQPQHF

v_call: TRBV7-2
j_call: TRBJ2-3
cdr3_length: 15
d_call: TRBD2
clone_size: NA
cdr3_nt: TGTGCCAGCGCCCGGGGGGGCCGGCTCACAGATACGCAGTATTTT
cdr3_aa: CASARGGRLTDTQYF

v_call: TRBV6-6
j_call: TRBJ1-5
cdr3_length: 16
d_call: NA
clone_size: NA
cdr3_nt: TGTGCCAGCAGTACAACACAGGGTACAAGCAATCAGCCCCAGCATTTT
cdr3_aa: CASSTTQGTSNQPQHF

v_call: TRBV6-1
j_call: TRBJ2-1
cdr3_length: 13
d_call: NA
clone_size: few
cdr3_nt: TGTGCCAGCCATCCCAGGTTTAACAATGAGCAGTTCTTC
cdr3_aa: CASHPRFNNEQFF

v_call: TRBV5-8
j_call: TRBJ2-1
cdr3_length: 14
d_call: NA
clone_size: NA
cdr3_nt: TGTGCCAGCAGCCGCCGACGCCAGACAGTCCAGCAGTTCTTC
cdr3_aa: CASSRRRQTVQQFF

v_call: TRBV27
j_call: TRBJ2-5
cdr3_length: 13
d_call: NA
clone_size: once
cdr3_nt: TGTGCCAGCAGAGGGGGGGCTGGAGAGACCCAGTACTTC
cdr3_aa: CASRGGAGETQYF

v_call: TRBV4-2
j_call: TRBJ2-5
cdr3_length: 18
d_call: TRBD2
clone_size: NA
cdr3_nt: TGTGCCAGCAGCCAAGGGGTCGGGGCTAGCGGGCAGCAAGAGACCCAGTACTTC
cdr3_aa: CASSQGVGASGQQETQYF

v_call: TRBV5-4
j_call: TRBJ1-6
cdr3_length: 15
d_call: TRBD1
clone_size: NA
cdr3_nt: TGTGCCAGCAGCTCAGGACAGGTGAAAAATTCACCCCTCCACTTT
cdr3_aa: CASSSGQVKNSPLHF

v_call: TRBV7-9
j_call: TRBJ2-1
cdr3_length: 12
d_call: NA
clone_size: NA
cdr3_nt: TGTTCCAGCAGCTTTGCGCCGGGTGAGCAGTTCTTC
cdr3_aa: CSSSFAPGEQFF

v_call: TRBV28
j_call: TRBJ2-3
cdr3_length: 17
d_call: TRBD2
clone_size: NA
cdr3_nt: TGTGCCAGCAGTTTGCGGGGGGGCGGGTTACGGACAGATACGCAGTATTTT
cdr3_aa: CASSLRGGGLRTDTQYF

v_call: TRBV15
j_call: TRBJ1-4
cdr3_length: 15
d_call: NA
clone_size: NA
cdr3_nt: TGTGCCACCAGCAGGATCCTTGGTAGGGGTGAAAAACTGTCTTTT
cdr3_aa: CATSRILGRGEKLSF

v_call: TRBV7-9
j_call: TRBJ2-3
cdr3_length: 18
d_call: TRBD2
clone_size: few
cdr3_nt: TGTGCCAGCAGCCCGCCCACTAGCGGGGGGGCCCCCCCAGATACGCAGTATTTT
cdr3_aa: CASSPPTSGGAPPDTQYF

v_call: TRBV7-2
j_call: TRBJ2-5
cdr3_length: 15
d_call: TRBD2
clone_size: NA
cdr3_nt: TGTGCCAGCAGCCCAACATTAGCGGGACAAGAGACCCAGTACTTC
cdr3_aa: CASSPTLAGQETQYF

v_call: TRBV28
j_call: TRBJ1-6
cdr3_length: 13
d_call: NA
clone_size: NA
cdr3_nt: TGTGCCAGCAGCCCTGGACAATTTTCACCCCTCCACTTT
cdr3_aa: CASSPGQFSPLHF

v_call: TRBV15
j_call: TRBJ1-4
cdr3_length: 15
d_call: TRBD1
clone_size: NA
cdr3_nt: TGTGCCACCAGCAGCCGGGACAGAGGATTCGAAAAACTGTTTTTT
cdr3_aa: CATSSRDRGFEKLFF

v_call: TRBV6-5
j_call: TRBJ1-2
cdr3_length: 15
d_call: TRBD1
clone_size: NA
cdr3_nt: TGTGCCAGCAGTTACGCCGGGACAGGGACAAGTGGCTACACCTTC
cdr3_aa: CASSYAGTGTSGYTF

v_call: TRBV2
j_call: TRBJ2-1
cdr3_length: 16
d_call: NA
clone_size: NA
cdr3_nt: TGTGCCAGCAGTGAGCTAGGGGGGGATTCCTACAATGAGCAGTTCTTC
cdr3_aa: CASSELGGDSYNEQFF

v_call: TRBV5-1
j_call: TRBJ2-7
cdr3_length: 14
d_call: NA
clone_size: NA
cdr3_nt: TGCGCCAGCAGCTTGAAGCCGGGGTACTACGAGCAGTACTTC
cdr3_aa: CASSLKPGYYEQYF

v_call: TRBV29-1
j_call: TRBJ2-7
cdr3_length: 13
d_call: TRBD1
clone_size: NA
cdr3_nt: TGCAGCGTCTCGCTGACAGGGACCCACGAGCAGTACTTC
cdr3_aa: CSVSLTGTHEQYF

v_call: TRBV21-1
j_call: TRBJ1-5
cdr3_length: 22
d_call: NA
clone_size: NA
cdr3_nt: TGTGCCAGCAGCAAACGGGTCCCATCCGGGACAGCCCCATTAAATAGCAATCAGCCCCAGCATTTT
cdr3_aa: CASSKRVPSGTAPLNSNQPQHF

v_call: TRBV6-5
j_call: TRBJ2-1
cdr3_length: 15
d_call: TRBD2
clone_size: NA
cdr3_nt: TGTGCCAGCAGTTATGCGGGAGTCCCCTACAATGAGCAGTTCTTC
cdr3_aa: CASSYAGVPYNEQFF

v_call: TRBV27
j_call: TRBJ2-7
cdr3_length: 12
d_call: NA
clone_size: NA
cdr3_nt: TGTGCCAGCAGAACAGGGGGGGACGAGCAGTACTTC
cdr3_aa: CASRTGGDEQYF

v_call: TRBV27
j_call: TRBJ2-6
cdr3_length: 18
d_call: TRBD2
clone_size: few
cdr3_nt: TGTGCCAGCAGTCCCTCAGCGGGAGGGGCCTCTGGGGCCAACGGCCTGACTTTC
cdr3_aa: CASSPSAGGASGANGLTF

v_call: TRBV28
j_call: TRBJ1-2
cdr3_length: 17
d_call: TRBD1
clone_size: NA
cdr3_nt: TGTGCCAGCAGCCGAGTGACAGGGGTTGGGGTTAACTATGGCTACACCTTC
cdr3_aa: CASSRVTGVGVNYGYTF

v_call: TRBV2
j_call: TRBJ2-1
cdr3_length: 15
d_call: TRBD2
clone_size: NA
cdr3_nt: TGTGCCAGCAGGCCCGGGACTAGCGGCTACAATGAGCAGTTCTTC
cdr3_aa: CASRPGTSGYNEQFF

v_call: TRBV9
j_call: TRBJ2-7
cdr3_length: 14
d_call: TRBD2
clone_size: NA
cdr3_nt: TGTGCCAGCAGCGCGAGCGGGAGAATTGACGAGCAGTACTTC
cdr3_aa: CASSASGRIDEQYF